This entry concerns a single T cell receptor (beta chain). TCRdb's table, derived via immunoSEQ multiplex PCR, lists solely in-frame clones and lacks some. The table records tens of thousands of clones, approximately 86% of them present only once. V lost 5 bases to trimming and J lost 7 bases; unmatched junction nucleotides: 7. The CDR3 has 15 residues. Germline loops: CDR1 SGHVS, CDR2 FQNEAQ. This sample is part of a study of blood T cell repertoires in COVID-19. This receptor was taken from a man between 50 and 59 years old with active COVID-19. Input material: peripheral blood. V gene TRBV7-8 combines with J gene TRBJ2-3; 12 bases map to TRBD2. The CDR3 coding sequence is TGTGCCAGCAGCCCGACTAGCGGGAGTGTTAATACGCAGTATTTT. Translation: CASSPTSGSVNTQYF. Drawing the rest from reference TRBV7-8 and TRBJ2-3, the complete variable domain is GAGVSQSPRYKVAKRGQDVALRCDPISGHVSLFWYQQALGQGPEFLTYFQNEAQLDKSGLPSDRFFAERPEGSVSTLKIQRTQQEDSAVYLCASSPTSGSVNTQYFGPGTRLTVL.